This T cell receptor (beta chain) was captured in a study of T cell responses to AZD1222 COVID-19 vaccine. Whole-study findings and limits: Nearly half of unique spike-specific TCRs reportedly avoided B.1.351 and B.1.1.7 mutated regions.

Generated by immunoSEQ multiplex PCR, the TCRdb table keeps only in-frame clones and is missing some. This sample has about 130,000 clones, with 70% to 90% found just once. The CDR3 consists of 14 residues. With 3 bases removed from V and 4 bases from J, the gap between germline ends came to 13 bases. Germline V gives CDR1 SNHLY, CDR2 FYNNEI. A note on this clone: Its antigen is undetermined.

The material was peripheral blood, obtained on day 0 of AZD1222 vaccination. This clonotype originated in an adult in good health. This chain joins TRBV2 and TRBJ2-7; perhaps TRBD1 as D (5 bases). The CDR3 bases are TGTGCCAGCAGTGACAGGGCTGGCATATACGAGCAGTACTTC. Translated, it gives CASSDRAGIYEQYF.